This entry lists 11 T cell receptor beta chains sequenced from one sample in a study of blood T cells in healthy people across ages. Alongside a J-beta primer mix, a sample-barcoded 5' primer served in a second PCR lasting 7 to 11 cycles. TCRdb reanalysed the 5' RACE reads using MiXCR and keeps one entry per CDR3 protein. The data show over a million distinct CDR3 sequences, with approximately 43% seen just once and approximately 4.1% held by the top ten. Source material: blood. The receptors shown here come from a young woman in good health.

The chain combines TRBV20-1 with TRBJ1-1; maybe TRBD1 (5 bases). Germline assignment: CDR1 DFQATT and CDR2 SNEGSKA (reference sequence). V was clipped by 0 bases and J by 0 bases, with 14 bases between them. This CDR3 is built from 16 residues. DNA for the CDR3: TGCAGTGCTAGAGACATAATTCCGGGGGTGAACACTGAAGCTTTCTTT. Translated, it gives CSARDIIPGVNTEAFF.

There are many counts of this clonotype. CDR3 nucleotides: TGTGCCAGCAGCGACGCAGCAGATGAGCAGTTCTTC. Translating gives CASSDAADEQFF. The V gene is TRBV2, the J gene TRBJ2-1, with D unresolved. Germline values: CDR1 SNHLY, CDR2 FYNNEI. V dropped 6 bases and J dropped 8 bases, with 11 bases sitting between them. This CDR3 contains 12 residues. Combining the CDR3 with reference TRBV2 and TRBJ2-1 gives the whole variable domain EPEVTQTPSHQVTQMGQEVILRCVPISNHLYFYWYRQILGQKVEFLVSFYNNEISEKSEIFDDQFSVERPDGSNFTLKIRSTKLEDSAMYFCASSDAADEQFFGPGTRLTVL.

This clonotype was detected a few times. The rearrangement joins TRBV4-3 to TRBJ2-1; the match to TRBD2 covers 8 bases. With V trimmed by 0 bases and J by 2 bases, 3 bases remained unmatched. CDR3 length equals 16 residues. Germline CDR1 reads LGHNA; CDR2 reads YSLEER. The DNA for the CDR3 is TGCGCCAGCAGCCAAGAGCCAGCGGGGGCCTACAATGAGCAGTTCTTC. Its protein product is CASSQEPAGAYNEQFF.

The chain combines TRBV4-1 with TRBJ2-3, with D possibly TRBD2 on 6 matching bases. Germline CDR1 reads MGHRA; CDR2 reads YSYEKL. Between the trimmed V and J ends, which lost 1 base and 2 bases, there was a span of 10 bases. This CDR3 contains 15 residues. The DNA for the CDR3 is TGCGCCAGCAGCCAAGTGGGCGGGACCACAGATACGCAGTATTTT. Protein: CASSQVGGTTDTQYF.

The DNA of the CDR3 is TGTGCCAGCAGTTACCTGGGACATACGAACACCGGGGAGCTGTTTTTT. Protein: CASSYLGHTNTGELFF. The chain links TRBV6-6 to TRBJ2-2; D might be TRBD1 (6 bases). CDR3 length equals 16 residues. Per germline, CDR1 MNHNY and CDR2 SVGAGI (reference sequence). Deletions cut 2 bases from V and 0 bases from J, with 10 bases between.

The V and J genes are TRBV6-6 and TRBJ1-4, with TRBD1 identical over 7 bases. The CDR3 consists of 13 residues. Germline V gene lookup returns CDR1 MNHNY and CDR2 SVGAGI (reference sequence). J gave up 10 bases and V 0 bases, and 2 bases lay outside the gene matches. CDR3 sequence reads: CASSYSTGTKLFF. CDR3 DNA: TGTGCCAGCAGTTACTCGACAGGGACAAAACTGTTTTTT.

In the case of this clonotype: This may come from a read error, since a much larger clone is one base off. J is TRBJ1-2 and V is TRBV12-3 or TRBV12-4; 7 bases match TRBD1. The CDR3 has 15 residues. The ends lost 8 bases at V and 2 bases at J; junction bases unmatched: 11. For the CDR3, the DNA is TGTGCCAGCTGCCCGATGGGGGACAGAAACTATGGCTACACCTTC. The encoded protein is CASCPMGDRNYGYTF.

The J gene is TRBJ2-1, the V gene TRBV5-1, with D uncertain. V lost 0 bases, J lost 1 base, and 11 bases lay in between. Germline CDR1 reads SGHRS; CDR2 reads YFSETQ. This CDR3 region has 16 residues. The CDR3, as DNA: TGCGCCAGCAGCTTGGTCCCCCTGAGGTCCTACAATGAGCAGTTCTTC. It yields the protein CASSLVPLRSYNEQFF.

As to this clonotype: One end of the junction does not line up with germline, which may come from a read error. The rearrangement uses TRBV7-8 and TRBJ1-6; D remains unclear. The length of the CDR3 is 20 residues. Germline loops: CDR1 SGHVS, CDR2 FQNEAQ. The CDR3 sequence: CASSLRQAPNIRNNNSPLHF. The CDR3 DNA sequence: TGTGCCAGCAGCTTACGTCAGGCACCGAATATCCGAAATAATAATTCGCCCCTCCACTTT.

This clonotype was picked up a small number of times. The rearrangement links TRBV10-3 to TRBJ2-5, with TRBD2 identical over 7 bases. The germline CDR1 and CDR2 sequences are ENHRY and SYGVKD. CDR3 length equals 13 residues. The CDR3 spells CAVGLAVQETQYF. In DNA, the CDR3 is TGTGCTGTGGGGCTAGCGGTTCAAGAGACCCAGTACTTC.

The chain links TRBV29-1 to TRBJ2-7; 9 nucleotides match TRBD2. CDR3 size: 15 residues. Germline V lookup: CDR1 SQVTM, CDR2 ANQGSEA. The J segment lost 6 bases and the V segment lost 0 bases, leaving 9 bases of the junction unmatched. In DNA form, the CDR3 reads TGCAGCGTTGAAGAATTGGCGGGAGGGCTCGGCGAGCAGTACTTC. This translates into CSVEELAGGLGEQYF.